The count of the clone carrying this T cell receptor (beta chain) is one. Its specificity is not known. The method was immunoSEQ multiplex PCR; TCRdb's version includes in-frame clones alone and lacks a portion of them. The sample has tens of thousands of clones, 70% to 90% seen once. The entry originates in a study of cytomegalovirus exposure and HLA in healthy donors. Study findings and constraints: It was 150 to 200 TCR beta chains that were listed as cytomegalovirus-associated. First-cohort TCR clusters were later found to tend to co-occur in the 120 validation repertoires. Across donors, most TCRs were seen rarely, yet some public ones were widespread.

Trimming took 1 base from V and 7 from J; bases not matched to a gene: 7. Germline values: CDR1 SGHVS, CDR2 FNYEAQ. This CDR3 comprises 15 residues. The sequencing sample was made of PBMCs. This sequence was found in a woman aged 18-29 years in good health and CMV-seropositive. V usage is TRBV7-6 and J usage is TRBJ2-1; 7 positions agree with TRBD1. The CDR3 protein is CASSLDRGLSNEQFF. The CDR3 DNA follows: TGTGCCAGCAGCTTAGACAGGGGCTTGAGTAATGAGCAGTTCTTC.